Included here is one T cell receptor beta chain sequence, with context. In the original analysis: Estimation of nucleated cell counts relied on the amplification of reference gene primers. Sequenced by immunoSEQ multiplex PCR; TCRdb stores in-frame clones only, minus some. That table supplies the V and J calls and clone size; D and trimming were determined from the DNA. This sample has 85,000 to 95,000 clones, with about 89% found just once. Germline CDR1 reads MDHEN; CDR2 reads SYDVKM. V was trimmed by 3 bases and J by 4 bases, leaving 11 bases between them. This CDR3 region has 14 residues. This specimen comes from a study of blood T cell repertoires in COVID-19. Study details: Samples taken during acute and convalescent COVID-19 were collected in the United States, Italy and Spain. Nucleic acid was either cDNA or gDNA, and it came from T cells, B-cell-depleted T cells, or PBMCs.

Patients at the Seattle site were enrolled during active infection and followed longitudinally. The chain combines TRBV28 with TRBJ2-3; the D is unclear. Input material: peripheral blood. The receptor was isolated from a man aged 55 to 70 with COVID-19, enrolled during active disease. CDR3 nucleotides: TGTGCCAGCAGTTTTAACACAGATCCAGATACGCAGTATTTT. Translating it yields CASSFNTDPDTQYF.